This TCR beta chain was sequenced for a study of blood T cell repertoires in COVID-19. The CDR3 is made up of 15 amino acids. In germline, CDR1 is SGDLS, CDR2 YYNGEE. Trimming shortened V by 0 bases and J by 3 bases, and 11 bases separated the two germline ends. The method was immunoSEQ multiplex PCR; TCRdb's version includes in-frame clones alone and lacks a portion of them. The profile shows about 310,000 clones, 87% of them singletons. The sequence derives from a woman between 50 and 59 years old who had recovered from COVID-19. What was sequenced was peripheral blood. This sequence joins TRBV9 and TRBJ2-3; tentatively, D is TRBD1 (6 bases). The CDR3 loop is CASSVGRGVTDTQYF. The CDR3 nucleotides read TGTGCCAGCAGCGTAGGCAGGGGCGTTACAGATACGCAGTATTTT.